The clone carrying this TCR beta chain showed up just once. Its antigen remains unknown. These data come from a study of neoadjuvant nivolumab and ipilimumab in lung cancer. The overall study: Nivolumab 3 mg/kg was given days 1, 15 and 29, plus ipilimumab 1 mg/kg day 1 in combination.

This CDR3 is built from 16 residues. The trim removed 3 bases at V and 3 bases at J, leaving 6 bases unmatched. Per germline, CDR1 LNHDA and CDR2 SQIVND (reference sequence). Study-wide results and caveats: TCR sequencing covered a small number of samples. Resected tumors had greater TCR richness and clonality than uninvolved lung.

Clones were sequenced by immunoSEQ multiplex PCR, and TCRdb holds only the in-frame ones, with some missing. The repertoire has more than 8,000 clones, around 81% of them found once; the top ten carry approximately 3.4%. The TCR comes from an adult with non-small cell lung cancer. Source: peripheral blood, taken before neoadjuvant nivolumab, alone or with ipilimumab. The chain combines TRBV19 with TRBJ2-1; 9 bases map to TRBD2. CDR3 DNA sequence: TGTGCCAGTAGTATCTCTAGCGGGAATTACTACAATGAGCAGTTCTTC. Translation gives CASSISSGNYYNEQFF.